This TCR beta chain was captured by sequencing in a study of CD8 T cells in ankylosing spondylitis. The CDR3 is 14 amino acids. Germline CDR1 is DFQATT and CDR2 is SNEGSKA (reference sequence). V was trimmed by 3 bases and J by 0 bases, leaving 10 bases between them. This clonotype was seen many times. Libraries for TCR beta were made by quantitative 5'-RACE with molecular barcodes. One entry per CDR3 protein, called by TCRdb with MiXCR from the 5' RACE reads. The table includes 100,000 to 150,000 distinct CDR3 sequences, around 9% detected once. Specimen: blood, either unsorted or a sorted T cell fraction (not recorded which). The chain links TRBV20-1 to TRBJ2-3; D perhaps matches TRBD2 (5 bases). This clonotype originated in a male donor with ankylosing spondylitis or in good health (not recorded which). In nucleotides, the CDR3 is TGCAGTGCTAGTTCGGGATCTAGCACAGATACGCAGTATTTT. It codes for CSASSGSSTDTQYF.